The 29 T cell receptor beta chains below all came from one sample that was sequenced in a study of blood T cell repertoires in COVID-19. Profiling relied on immunoSEQ multiplex PCR, and the TCRdb table lists in-frame clones only, not all of them. This sample carries 100,000 or so clones, approximately 92% of them seen once, and the ten largest clones take around 6%. The sample consisted of peripheral blood. The receptors were gathered from a man aged 65 to 85 with acute or convalescent COVID-19.

The rearrangement uses TRBV3-1 (or the pseudogene TRBV3-2) and TRBJ2-1; D is unresolved. The CDR3 totals 13 residues. Germline CDR1 is LGHDT and CDR2 is YNNKEL (reference sequence). Between the trimmed V and J ends, which lost 5 bases and 9 bases, there was a span of 14 bases. The CDR3 region is CASSTRQNIEQFF. CDR3 in DNA: TGTGCCAGCAGCACACGTCAGAACATTGAGCAGTTCTTC.

This clone turned up a few times. The genes are TRBV2 and TRBJ1-2; D possibly corresponds to TRBD1 (6 bases). The CDR3 runs 14 residues. Trimming removed 2 bases at V and 6 bases at J, with 13 bases between. The germline V gene has CDR1 SNHLY and CDR2 FYNNEI. In DNA form, the CDR3 reads TGTGCCAGCAGTGAAAGGGGGACGGAAAATGGCTACACCTTC. This translates into CASSERGTENGYTF.

The chain is built from TRBV4-2 and TRBJ2-3; D uncertain. The V end was cut by 2 bases, the J end by 2 bases, with 5 bases between. Germline V gives CDR1 LGHNA, CDR2 YNFKEQ. The CDR3 has 13 amino acids. The chain's CDR3 is CASSQTTTDTQYF. The DNA of the CDR3 is TGTGCCAGCAGCCAAACAACCACAGATACGCAGTATTTT.

This clone has a single count. The chain uses TRBV28 and TRBJ1-4, with TRBD1 identical over 10 bases. CDR1 MDHEN and CDR2 SYDVKM come from the germline V gene. V was clipped by 3 bases and J by 8 bases; unmatched bases: 6. The CDR3 covers 15 residues. CDR3 region: CASSFETGGLEKLFF. DNA of the CDR3: TGTGCCAGCAGTTTTGAGACAGGGGGCCTCGAAAAACTGTTTTTT.

The gene calls are TRBV5-1 and TRBJ2-5; 13 bases fit TRBD2. The V gene's germline CDR1 is SGHRS and CDR2 YFSETQ. Unmatched junction bases numbered 2, after V lost 0 bases and J lost 3 bases. The CDR3 sequence is 16 residues long. The chain's CDR3 is CASSLGLAGGKETQYF. DNA of the CDR3: TGCGCCAGCAGCTTGGGACTAGCGGGAGGTAAAGAGACCCAGTACTTC.

The rearrangement links TRBV5-6 to TRBJ1-3; D is undetermined. CDR1 is SGHDT, CDR2 YYEEEE, per germline. The CDR3 consists of 15 residues. The V and J ends lost 3 bases and 4 bases respectively, with 14 bases between them. DNA for the CDR3: TGTGCCAGCAGCTCAACCCGGGGTATCGGAAACACCATATATTTT. Amino acids: CASSSTRGIGNTIYF.

The rearrangement uses TRBV10-3 and TRBJ1-1; 11 bases are shared with TRBD1. The CDR3 has 14 amino acids. V lost 10 bases to trimming and J lost 3 bases; unmatched junction nucleotides: 7. CDR1 is ENHRY and CDR2 is SYGVKD in the germline V gene. CDR3 nucleotide sequence: TGTGCCACCTCCGGGACAGGGGGTGACACTGAAGCTTTCTTT. As protein: CATSGTGGDTEAFF.

The genes are TRBV3-1 (or the pseudogene TRBV3-2) and TRBJ1-1; no firm D call. The length of the CDR3 is 13 residues. V shed 4 bases and J shed 6 bases, with 12 bases lying between them. Germline values: CDR1 LGHDT, CDR2 YNNKEL (reference sequence). Here the CDR3 DNA reads TGTGCCAGCAGCCTTTTCCGTGAGGCTGAAGCTTTCTTT. Its protein is CASSLFREAEAFF.

The chain employs TRBV18 and TRBJ1-3; perhaps TRBD1 as D (5 bases). The CDR3 is made up of 15 amino acids. Germline-derived CDR1 and CDR2 are KGHSH and LQKENI. Trimming removed 3 bases at V and 4 bases at J, with 13 bases between. For the CDR3, the DNA is TGTGCCAGCTCACCCGCTACAGGAGCCGGAAACACCATATATTTT. Protein product: CASSPATGAGNTIYF.

This clone was observed a single time. This chain links TRBV5-5 with TRBJ2-7; the match to TRBD1 covers 7 bases. The CDR3 loop spans 15 amino acids. CDR1 SGHKS and CDR2 YYEKEE come from the germline V gene (reference sequence). Losses at the gene ends were 4 bases for V and 2 bases for J; bases not matched to a gene: 9. The CDR3 region has the DNA TGTGCCAGCAGCACCCGTCCGGGACAGACCTACGAGCAGTACTTC. As protein: CASSTRPGQTYEQYF.

V and J are TRBV10-2 and TRBJ1-1; 11 bases map to TRBD1. The length of the CDR3 is 13 residues. The germline V gene encodes CDR1 WSHSY and CDR2 SAAADI. V gave up 7 bases and J gave up 4 bases; unmatched junction bases: 2. The CDR3 loop reads CASKGQGGTEAFF. CDR3 nucleotides: TGCGCCAGCAAGGGACAGGGGGGCACTGAAGCTTTCTTT.

The CDR3 region is CASSYSIGNRDTQYF. The DNA of the CDR3 is TGTGCCAGCAGTTACTCGATCGGGAATCGAGATACGCAGTATTTT. This chain joins TRBV6-2 or TRBV6-3 and TRBJ2-3; D possibly corresponds to TRBD2 (5 bases). V gave up 0 bases and J gave up 5 bases, with 12 bases separating them. The V gene's germline CDR1 is MNHEY and CDR2 SVGEGT. This CDR3 spans 15 amino acids.

The chain couples TRBV9 to TRBJ2-7; 13 nucleotides match TRBD2. This CDR3 comprises 15 residues. Germline lookup yields CDR1 SGDLS and CDR2 YYNGEE. Trimming at V came to 4 bases and at J to 4 bases, leaving 5 bases not matched to a gene. The CDR3 DNA sequence: TGTGCCAGCAGCCCAACTAGCGGGAGGGGGTACGAGCAGTACTTC. This codes for CASSPTSGRGYEQYF.

This chain connects TRBV5-1 to TRBJ2-1; 11 bases agree with TRBD1. Per the germline V gene, CDR1 is SGHRS and CDR2 is YFSETQ. J lost 8 bases, V lost 5 bases, and 9 bases had no gene match. The CDR3 is 15 amino acids. CDR3 amino acids: CASSTGTGGGDEQFF. The CDR3, as DNA: TGCGCCAGCAGTACCGGGACAGGGGGAGGGGATGAGCAGTTCTTC.

In this sample, this clone turned up once. Written as DNA, the CDR3 is TGTGCCAGCAGCGCAGGGAGGGGTACGCAGTATTTT. It codes for CASSAGRGTQYF. The gene calls are TRBV5-6 and TRBJ2-3; 7 bases fit TRBD2. This CDR3 has 12 amino acids. The germline V gene has CDR1 SGHDT and CDR2 YYEEEE. V was clipped by 4 bases and J by 8 bases; unmatched bases: 4.

J is TRBJ2-2 and V is TRBV11-3; 10 bases are a match to TRBD1. CDR3 length: 18 amino acids. The trim removed 0 bases at V and 5 bases at J, leaving 9 bases unmatched. Germline CDR1 SGHNT, CDR2 YENEEA. CDR3 coding DNA: TGTGCCAGCAGCTTAGATTCGACAGGGGGCGCGGGGACCGGGGAGCTGTTTTTT. It codes for CASSLDSTGGAGTGELFF.

The gene calls are TRBV11-3 and TRBJ1-3; no firm D call. Between the trimmed V and J ends, which lost 8 bases and 0 bases, there was a span of 11 bases. Germline values: CDR1 SGHNT, CDR2 YENEEA. There are 14 residues in the CDR3. In DNA form, the CDR3 reads TGTGCCAGCGAGGAGTCCTTCTCTGGAAACACCATATATTTT. Translated, it gives CASEESFSGNTIYF.

The chain uses TRBV5-6 and TRBJ2-3; 14 bases are a match to TRBD2. Germline V lookup: CDR1 SGHDT, CDR2 YYEEEE. V trimming: 0 bases; J trimming: 7 bases; junction bases outside the gene matches: 1. CDR3 size: 15 residues. CDR3 DNA: TGTGCCAGCAGCTTGGGGACTAGCGGGGGGAATACGCAGTATTTT. This encodes CASSLGTSGGNTQYF. Looking up the rest from reference TRBV5-6 and TRBJ2-3 gives the full variable domain: DAGVTQSPTHLIKTRGQQVTLRCSPKSGHDTVSWYQQALGQGPQFIFQYYEEEERQRGNFPDRFSGHQFPNYSSELNVNALLLGDSALYLCASSLGTSGGNTQYFGPGTRLTVL.

The rearrangement links TRBV11-2 to TRBJ1-2, with D maybe TRBD1 (5 bases). Germline V gives CDR1 SGHAT, CDR2 FQNNGV. Trimming removed 4 bases from V and 2 bases from J, with 11 bases in between. The CDR3 is made up of 14 amino acids. DNA for the CDR3: TGTGCCAGCAGCTCAGATGCAGGGAACTATGGCTACACCTTC. Protein sequence: CASSSDAGNYGYTF.

This chain connects TRBV7-2 to TRBJ1-1; TRBD1 agrees at 9 bases. Germline CDR1 is SGHTA and CDR2 is FQGNSA. V shed 5 bases, J shed 2 bases, and the junction held 3 bases outside the gene matches. The CDR3 totals 14 residues. The CDR3 DNA reads as TGTGCCAGCAGCCCGGGACAGGGCAACACTGAAGCTTTCTTT. Its protein is CASSPGQGNTEAFF.

V and J are TRBV4-3 and TRBJ1-6; the D is unclear. V was trimmed by 4 bases and J by 10 bases, leaving 14 bases between them. Germline CDR1 and CDR2: LGHNA and YSLEER. This CDR3 comprises 14 residues. CDR3 nucleotides: TGCGCCAGCAGCCGAGCGGAGGTGGAGTCACCCCTCCACTTT. Translating it yields CASSRAEVESPLHF.

The rearrangement joins TRBV18 to TRBJ2-3, with 7 bases lining up with TRBD2. The CDR3 is 16 amino acids. V was clipped by 0 bases and J by 6 bases; unmatched bases: 9. The germline V gene has CDR1 KGHSH and CDR2 LQKENI. The CDR3 protein is CASSPPASGGSDTQYF. The CDR3 bases are TGTGCCAGCTCACCACCGGCTAGCGGTGGCAGTGATACGCAGTATTTT.

The chain uses TRBV18 and TRBJ1-1; D remains ambiguous. The germline gives CDR1 KGHSH, CDR2 LQKENI. V was shortened by 0 bases and J by 10 bases, with 9 bases between the two germline ends. There are 12 residues in the CDR3. This CDR3 is CASSPPAHSAFF. DNA for the CDR3: TGTGCCAGCTCACCACCCGCGCATTCAGCTTTCTTT.

This chain joins TRBV5-4 and TRBJ2-7, with 12 bases fitting TRBD1. CDR1 is SGHNT and CDR2 is YYREEE in the germline V gene (reference sequence). This CDR3 contains 14 residues. V lost 3 bases to trimming and J lost 6 bases; unmatched junction nucleotides: 4. In DNA form, the CDR3 reads TGTGCCAGCAGCTGGGGACAGGGGGCCTTCGAGCAGTACTTC. This encodes CASSWGQGAFEQYF.

This chain uses TRBV5-6 with TRBJ2-7; TRBD2 is a possible D gene (5 bases). V was pared by 7 bases and J by 5 bases, with 22 bases between. The CDR3 is 15 residues long. Germline V gene sequence: CDR1 SGHDT, CDR2 YYEEEE. CDR3 sequence reads: CASGLLPGNAHEQYF. Here the CDR3 DNA reads TGTGCCAGCGGATTACTCCCCGGGAACGCCCACGAGCAGTACTTC. Variable domain in full (rest from reference TRBV5-6 and TRBJ2-7): DAGVTQSPTHLIKTRGQQVTLRCSPKSGHDTVSWYQQALGQGPQFIFQYYEEEERQRGNFPDRFSGHQFPNYSSELNVNALLLGDSALYLCASGLLPGNAHEQYFGPGTRLTVT.

With regard to this clone: Other DNA sequences in this specimen translate into the identical CDR3. This chain connects TRBV5-1 to TRBJ2-1, with D tentatively TRBD2 (6 bases). The CDR3 has 14 residues. V was clipped by 0 bases and J by 7 bases, with 11 bases between them. The germline CDR1 and CDR2 sequences are SGHRS and YFSETQ. CDR3 in amino acids: CASSLAGGANEQFF. CDR3 nucleotide sequence: TGCGCCAGCAGCTTGGCAGGCGGGGCGAATGAGCAGTTCTTC.

The chain recombines TRBV28 with TRBJ2-6, with a possible D match to TRBD1 (5 bases). The CDR3 loop spans 17 amino acids. Trimming removed 10 bases at V and 0 bases at J, with 19 bases between. Germline assignment: CDR1 MDHEN and CDR2 SYDVKM. CDR3 DNA sequence: TGTGCCACCTGGATAGGGGTAACAGTCTCTGGGGCCAACGTCCTGACTTTC. Its protein product is CATWIGVTVSGANVLTF. Combining the CDR3 with reference TRBV28 and TRBJ2-6 gives the whole variable domain DVKVTQSSRYLVKRTGEKVFLECVQDMDHENMFWYRQDPGLGLRLIYFSYDVKMKEKGDIPEGYSVSREKKERFSLILESASTNQTSMYLCATWIGVTVSGANVLTFGAGSRLTVL.

CDR3 residues: CASREQGAIANEKLFF. The DNA for the CDR3 is TGTGCCAGCAGGGAACAGGGGGCGATCGCTAATGAAAAACTGTTTTTT. V is TRBV27 and J is TRBJ1-4; 9 bases fit TRBD1. The CDR3 runs to 16 residues. CDR1 and CDR2 from the germline V gene are MNHEY and SMNVEV (reference sequence). With 6 bases clipped from V and 3 bases from J, the junction kept 8 bases outside the gene matches. Full variable domain (remainder filled in from reference TRBV27 and TRBJ1-4): EAQVTQNPRYLITVTGKKLTVTCSQNMNHEYMSWYRQDPGLGLRQIYYSMNVEVTDKGDVPEGYKVSRKEKRNFPLILESPSPNQTSLYFCASREQGAIANEKLFFGSGTQLSVL.

The chain has TRBV12-3 or TRBV12-4 and TRBJ2-7; 7 bases are a match to TRBD1. The V and J ends lost 5 bases and 5 bases, in that order; junction bases with no gene match: 6. There are 13 residues in the CDR3. The DNA of the CDR3 is TGTGCCAGCAGTGAACAGGGGCGCCACGAGCAGTACTTC. It specifies CASSEQGRHEQYF.